The sequence of this T cell receptor (beta chain) was determined in a study of blood T cell repertoires in COVID-19. About the research overall: The study drew acute and convalescent COVID-19 samples from the United States, Italy and Spain. Sources were T cells, B-cell-depleted T cells, or PBMCs; the material itself was cDNA or gDNA.

Original processing notes: Nucleated cell number was recorded as an estimate derived from reference gene primer amplification. Sequencing used immunoSEQ multiplex PCR; TCRdb keeps in-frame clones, though not all of them. That table gives V, J and clone size, and the DNA gave D and trimming. There are some 230,000 clones in the sample; around 84% occur only once, and 5% to 6.5% lies in the top ten. Germline CDR1 and CDR2: SGHRS and YFSETQ. Deletions cut 0 bases from V and 7 bases from J, with 13 bases between. This CDR3 has 14 amino acids. The chain carries TRBV5-1 and TRBJ1-2; D remains unclear. Sequencing was carried out using peripheral blood. The receptor comes from an older woman who had recovered from COVID-19. CDR3 sequence reads: CASSLGGERGGYTF. The CDR3 DNA is TGCGCCAGCAGCTTGGGCGGGGAACGAGGTGGCTACACCTTC.